The 20 T cell receptor beta chains in this list originate from one sample, sequenced in a study of T cells expressing NK-cell markers. TCRdb re-called the 5' RACE reads and shows each CDR3 protein once, DNA omitted. The specimen's table records 200,000 to 300,000 distinct CDR3 sequences. The sequenced sample consisted of blood T cells: a sorted CD56 or NKG2C T cell subset, CD4+ or CD8+ T cells, or bulk PBMC T cells (not recorded which). The origin of the receptors is a man younger than 30 in good health.

This sequence joins TRBV20-1 and TRBJ2-1. Germline CDR1 DFQATT, CDR2 SNEGSKA (reference sequence). This CDR3 region has 13 residues. This CDR3 reads CSARDPGGNEQFF.

The gene calls are TRBV10-3 and TRBJ1-1; TCRdb indicates TRBD1, and absent DNA this call remains unverified. Per the germline V gene, CDR1 is ENHRY and CDR2 is SYGVKD. This CDR3 has 14 residues. This CDR3 reads CAISGSRGRAEAFF.

This chain uses TRBV14 with TRBJ2-3; checking the TCRdb D call of TRBD2 is not possible without DNA. CDR3 length equals 16 residues. Germline CDR1 SGHDN, CDR2 FVKESK. CDR3 loop: CASSQGVGIIGDTQYF. Variable domain in full (rest from reference TRBV14 and TRBJ2-3): EAGVTQFPSHSVIEKGQTVTLRCDPISGHDNLYWYRRVMGKEIKFLLHFVKESKQDESGMPNNRFLAERTGGTYSTLKVQPAELEDSGVYFCASSQGVGIIGDTQYFGPGTRLTVL.

The chain uses TRBV6-1 and TRBJ1-4; TCRdb selects TRBD1, and the lack of DNA leaves this call unchecked. Per germline, CDR1 MNHNS and CDR2 SASEGT. The CDR3 extends over 13 amino acids. The CDR3 spells CATSGTGYEKLFF.

This chain connects TRBV6-1 to TRBJ2-3; TCRdb calls TRBD2, which cannot be checked without DNA. CDR1 and CDR2 (germline): MNHNS, SASEGT. The length of the CDR3 is 14 residues. CDR3 protein: CASSPGIRPDTQYF.

V gene TRBV20-1 combines with J gene TRBJ2-1; TCRdb's D call, TRBD1, is unchecked because there is no DNA. The CDR3 runs 15 residues. Germline V lookup: CDR1 DFQATT, CDR2 SNEGSKA (reference sequence). The CDR3 protein is CSARGAGNIYNEQFF.

The chain has TRBV12-3 or TRBV12-4 and TRBJ2-5; TCRdb's D gene call, TRBD2, goes unchecked for lack of DNA. The CDR3 is made up of 14 amino acids. The CDR3 here is CASSPTSAEETQYF.

This chain uses TRBV5-1 with TRBJ2-3; the D call of TRBD2 rests on TCRdb alone, since no DNA is present to check it. CDR3 length: 18 residues. The germline V gene has CDR1 SGHRS and CDR2 YFSETQ. The CDR3 here is CASSLASLAGGRTDTQYF.

The chain combines TRBV6-1 with TRBJ2-1; the D call of TRBD1 rests on TCRdb alone, since no DNA is present to check it. In germline, CDR1 is MNHNS, CDR2 SASEGT. This CDR3 has 13 amino acids. CDR3: CASSRDSVYEQFF.

This chain joins TRBV4-1 and TRBJ1-4; there is no DNA to check the TCRdb D call of TRBD1. The germline CDR1 and CDR2 sequences are MGHRA and YSYEKL. The CDR3 totals 15 residues. This CDR3 is CASSQVGHSNEKLFF.

The chain couples TRBV29-1 to TRBJ1-5; TCRdb lists TRBD1, though no DNA is available to test this call. There are 13 residues in the CDR3. Per germline, CDR1 SQVTM and CDR2 ANQGSEA. CDR3 amino acids: CSAGTSSNQPQHF.

The chain recombines TRBV10-1 with TRBJ2-1; TCRdb's D gene call, TRBD2, goes unchecked for lack of DNA. The CDR3 contains 13 residues. The germline V gene encodes CDR1 WNHNN and CDR2 SYGVQD (reference sequence). The chain's CDR3 is CASSAGLGPEQFF.

The rearrangement uses TRBV4-1 and TRBJ2-3; with no DNA, the TCRdb D assignment of TRBD1 cannot be verified. Germline CDR1 MGHRA, CDR2 YSYEKL. The CDR3 runs to 15 residues. The CDR3: CASSQGGLSTDTQYF.

The J gene is TRBJ2-3, the V gene TRBV20-1; no DNA is available, so the TRBD2 call from TCRdb remains unchecked. Germline V gene sequence: CDR1 DFQATT, CDR2 SNEGSKA (reference sequence). This CDR3 region has 15 residues. The CDR3 spells CSARTSGSRADTQYF.

This rearrangement joins TRBV20-1 to TRBJ1-4; TCRdb reports TRBD1, a call that lacks DNA to check it against. CDR3 length: 14 amino acids. Germline CDR1 and CDR2: DFQATT and SNEGSKA (reference sequence). CDR3 in amino acids: CSARGGRGTEKLFF.

The chain employs TRBV19 and TRBJ1-5; no DNA is available, so the TRBD1 call from TCRdb remains unchecked. The V gene's germline CDR1 is LNHDA and CDR2 SQIVND (reference sequence). This CDR3 comprises 13 residues. The CDR3: CASSESDRGPQHF. The variable domain in full, completed from reference TRBV19 and TRBJ1-5, reads DGGITQSPKYLFRKEGQNVTLSCEQNLNHDAMYWYRQDPGQGLRLIYYSQIVNDFQKGDIAEGYSVSREKKESFPLTVTSAQKNPTAFYLCASSESDRGPQHFGDGTRLSIL.

The rearrangement joins TRBV12-3 or TRBV12-4 to TRBJ2-3; TCRdb reports TRBD2, a call that lacks DNA to check it against. CDR3 size: 16 residues. The CDR3 is CASSSGDYLYTDTQYF.

This sequence joins TRBV20-1 and TRBJ2-7; TCRdb's D call of TRBD1 is untestable without DNA. The CDR3 length is 11 residues. Looked up from germline, CDR1 is DFQATT and CDR2 is SNEGSKA (reference sequence). CDR3 sequence reads: CSAHRQYEQYF.

V gene TRBV5-4 combines with J gene TRBJ2-4; no DNA is available, so the TRBD1 call from TCRdb remains unchecked. This CDR3 has 15 residues. In germline, CDR1 is SGHNT, CDR2 YYREEE (reference sequence). CDR3 loop: CASSSRANGKNIQYF.

Here the CDR3 reads CATSRPTLAKNEQFF. The V gene is TRBV15, the J gene TRBJ2-1; TCRdb indicates TRBD2, and absent DNA this call remains unverified. Per the germline V gene, CDR1 is LNHNV and CDR2 is YYDKDF (reference sequence). The CDR3 length is 15 residues.